The clone carrying this T cell receptor (beta chain) has a handful of counts. What it recognizes is unknown. Germline values: CDR1 MGHRA, CDR2 YSYEKL. Trimming cost V 1 base and J 7 bases; bases outside gene matches: 4. This CDR3 region has 15 residues. These data originate in a study of OX40 agonist ivuxolimab in advanced cancers. Looking at the study overall: Patients received ivuxolimab, an agonistic anti-OX40 (CD134) antibody. Patients received ivuxolimab, an intravenous treatment, every 2 weeks at 0.01 to 10 mg/kg.

Regarding the study as a whole: Expanded clones were, on average, more numerous among CD8+ T cells than CD4+.

Here immunoSEQ multiplex PCR was the method, and the copy in TCRdb shows in-frame clones only, minus some. The table lists more than 65,000 clones, about 90% of them singletons, with over 6.5% in the top ten. The chain combines TRBV4-1 with TRBJ2-1; 10 bases match TRBD2. Sequencing used CD4+ or CD8+ T cells sorted from blood, obtained in a trial of the OX40 agonist ivuxolimab. This TCR derives from an adult with an advanced solid tumor such as melanoma, head and neck, liver or kidney cancer. The DNA for the CDR3 is TGCGCCAGCAGCCAAGGTGCTAGCGGGGGAAATGAGCAGTTCTTC. It translates to CASSQGASGGNEQFF.